A few counts support the clone carrying this T cell receptor beta chain. Its specificity is unknown. This entry is derived from a study of blood T cells in healthy people across ages. Study-wide results and limits: Long-lived and aged donors differed, with more naive CD4+ cells and higher diversity in the long-lived.

Isolating PBMCs gave at least 6 million of these cells per sample. Per the germline V gene, CDR1 is SGHRS and CDR2 is YFSETQ. The trim removed 0 bases at V and 6 bases at J, leaving 9 bases unmatched. CDR3 length: 16 amino acids. Alongside a J-beta primer mix, a sample-barcoded 5' primer served in a second PCR lasting about 6 to 12 cycles. Every cDNA molecule carried a tag from a template-switch adaptor bearing 12 random nucleotides. TCRdb recomputed calls from the 5' RACE reads with MiXCR, one row per CDR3 protein. The sample includes about 1.6 million distinct CDR3 sequences, roughly 32% of them seen just once.

This TCR derives from a woman aged 25 to 39 in good health. The material sequenced was blood. This sequence joins TRBV5-1 and TRBJ2-1, with TRBD1 identical over 7 bases. The CDR3 coding sequence is TGCGCCAGCAGCTTGGCCCCAGGACAGGCCATCAATGAGCAGTTCTTC. It translates to CASSLAPGQAINEQFF.